This paragraph reports one TCR beta chain. This CDR3 spans 12 amino acids. Germline values: CDR1 MNHEY, CDR2 SMNVEV (reference sequence). V dropped 6 bases and J dropped 6 bases, with 12 bases sitting between them. The sample originates from a study of T cell clones after liver transplantation. Study as a whole: Until 12-24 months post-transplant, subjects got standard immunosuppression and no induction.

Generated by immunoSEQ multiplex PCR, the TCRdb table keeps only in-frame clones and is missing some. Found here are tens of thousands of clones, around 70% of them singletons; the top ten hold more than 7.5%. The TCR sequence derives from a human patient who received a liver transplant. Some of these T cells may belong to the graft donor. V gene TRBV27 combines with J gene TRBJ2-7; D not resolved. The sequences come from CD4+ T cells from blood, collected at the 22-month timepoint. The CDR3 DNA reads as TGTGCCAGCAGCCCGTCAGTGGGCGAGCAGTACTTC. It encodes CASSPSVGEQYF.